This is a list of T cell receptor beta chains from one sample in a study of CD8 T cells in Susac syndrome. One entry per CDR3 protein results from TCRdb running MiXCR on the immunoSEQ multiplex PCR reads. The repertoire holds approximately 130,000 distinct CDR3 sequences, with around nine tenths as singletons. The sequenced sample was CD8+ T cells from PBMCs. These receptors were obtained from a human donor with multiple sclerosis. CDR3s include the opening cysteine and the closing phenylalanine or tryptophan. D genes are given only for firm matches. Expanded clones get a size class; other rows say once, few or many, or leave the size out.

d_call: NA; clone_size: NA; v_call: TRBV27; j_call: TRBJ2-3; cdr3_nt: TGTGCCAGCAGTTCCACACTTCGAACAGATACGCAGTATTTT; cdr3_aa: CASSSTLRTDTQYF
d_call: NA; clone_size: NA; v_call: TRBV6-5; j_call: TRBJ2-1; cdr3_nt: TGTGCCAGCAGCAGAGACGGGAATGAGCAGTTCTTC; cdr3_aa: CASSRDGNEQFF
d_call: NA; clone_size: NA; v_call: TRBV4-2; j_call: TRBJ2-7; cdr3_nt: TGTGCCAGCAGCCAAGCCGGACAGCCTACGGAGCAGTACTTC; cdr3_aa: CASSQAGQPTEQYF
d_call: NA; clone_size: NA; v_call: TRBV7-9; j_call: TRBJ2-7; cdr3_nt: TGTGCCAGCAGCTTCCCTACCCCATTCTACGAGCAGTACTTC; cdr3_aa: CASSFPTPFYEQYF
d_call: TRBD1; clone_size: NA; v_call: TRBV3-1; j_call: TRBJ2-7; cdr3_nt: TGTGCCAGCAGCCAAACCGGGACAGCCGGTCACGAGCAGTACTTC; cdr3_aa: CASSQTGTAGHEQYF
d_call: TRBD2; clone_size: few; v_call: TRBV9; j_call: TRBJ2-7; cdr3_nt: TGTGCCAGCAGCGTAGGGGAGGGTTCCTACGAGCAGTACTTC; cdr3_aa: CASSVGEGSYEQYF
d_call: NA; clone_size: NA; v_call: TRBV13; j_call: TRBJ1-1; cdr3_nt: TGTGCCAGCAGCCAACAAGAGAACACTGAAGCTTTCTTT; cdr3_aa: CASSQQENTEAFF
d_call: TRBD2; clone_size: NA; v_call: TRBV11-1; j_call: TRBJ2-1; cdr3_nt: TGTGCCAGCAGCTTCCCCCAGGTTTATATGGCGGGAGCGGAGGTAGGTGAGCAGTTCTTC; cdr3_aa: CASSFPQVYMAGAEVGEQFF
d_call: NA; clone_size: NA; v_call: TRBV30; j_call: TRBJ2-3; cdr3_nt: TGTGCCTGGAGTGTAGACGTAGATACGCAGTATTTT; cdr3_aa: CAWSVDVDTQYF
d_call: TRBD2; clone_size: NA; v_call: TRBV4-3; j_call: TRBJ2-2; cdr3_nt: TGCGCCAGCAGCCACGGGGTCCTAGCGGGAGGCACCGGGGAGCTGTTTTTT; cdr3_aa: CASSHGVLAGGTGELFF
d_call: NA; clone_size: NA; v_call: TRBV23-1; j_call: TRBJ1-2; cdr3_nt: TGCGCCAGGCCGGTCAGACGTTATGGCTACACCTTC; cdr3_aa: CARPVRRYGYTF
d_call: NA; clone_size: NA; v_call: TRBV6-1; j_call: TRBJ1-4; cdr3_nt: TGTGCCAGCAGTCCGATAGTCCAGGATGGAAAACTGTTTTTT; cdr3_aa: CASSPIVQDGKLFF
d_call: NA; clone_size: once; v_call: TRBV29-1; j_call: TRBJ2-1; cdr3_nt: TGCAGCGTCGCGACATCCGGGACAGAGCAGTTCTTC; cdr3_aa: CSVATSGTEQFF
d_call: NA; clone_size: once; v_call: TRBV3-1; j_call: TRBJ1-2; cdr3_nt: TGTGCCAGCAGCCAAGGGACGGCGGGCTATGGCTACACCTTC; cdr3_aa: CASSQGTAGYGYTF
d_call: NA; clone_size: once; v_call: TRBV20-1; j_call: TRBJ2-7; cdr3_nt: TGCAGGGCCCGCACAGCATCCTACGAGCAGTACTTC; cdr3_aa: CRARTASYEQYF
d_call: TRBD1; clone_size: once; v_call: TRBV7-6; j_call: TRBJ2-2; cdr3_nt: TGTGCCAGCAGTCCAGACAGGGCACTTTCGAACACCGGGGAGCTGTTTTTT; cdr3_aa: CASSPDRALSNTGELFF
d_call: TRBD2; clone_size: NA; v_call: TRBV6-2/TRBV6-3; j_call: TRBJ2-1; cdr3_nt: TGTGCCAGCAGTTATTATGCGGGAGCCCCCTACAATGAGCAGTTCTTC; cdr3_aa: CASSYYAGAPYNEQFF
d_call: TRBD2; clone_size: NA; v_call: TRBV12-3/TRBV12-4; j_call: TRBJ2-5; cdr3_nt: TGTGCCAGCAGTCAAAGACTAGCGGAAGAGACCCAGTACTTC; cdr3_aa: CASSQRLAEETQYF
d_call: NA; clone_size: NA; v_call: TRBV30; j_call: TRBJ1-3; cdr3_nt: TGTGCCTGGAAACGCTCAGGAAACACCATATATTTT; cdr3_aa: CAWKRSGNTIYF
d_call: NA; clone_size: NA; v_call: TRBV7-9; j_call: TRBJ2-1; cdr3_nt: TGTGCCAGCAGCGTGATGTTGGGGAATGAGCAGTTCTTC; cdr3_aa: CASSVMLGNEQFF
d_call: TRBD1; clone_size: once; v_call: TRBV5-6; j_call: TRBJ1-2; cdr3_nt: TGTGCCAGCAGCGATGTTGGGACAGTCGAGGGCTACACCTTC; cdr3_aa: CASSDVGTVEGYTF
d_call: TRBD1; clone_size: NA; v_call: TRBV20-1; j_call: TRBJ1-5; cdr3_nt: TGCAGTGCTAGAGTCTTCCCTTTTCGGACAGGGGGCGGTCAGCCCCAGCATTTT; cdr3_aa: CSARVFPFRTGGGQPQHF
d_call: TRBD1; clone_size: few; v_call: TRBV5-1; j_call: TRBJ1-2; cdr3_nt: TGCGCCAGCAGCTTGGCCCAGGGGGAAGCTAACTATGGCTACACCTTC; cdr3_aa: CASSLAQGEANYGYTF
d_call: TRBD2; clone_size: NA; v_call: TRBV27; j_call: TRBJ2-7; cdr3_nt: TGTGCCAGCAGTTTTAGCGGGGGCGGATACGAGCAGTACTTC; cdr3_aa: CASSFSGGGYEQYF
d_call: NA; clone_size: NA; v_call: TRBV6-5; j_call: TRBJ1-1; cdr3_nt: TGTGCCAGCAGAATTACAGTGATGAACACTGAAGCTTTCTTT; cdr3_aa: CASRITVMNTEAFF
d_call: NA; clone_size: NA; v_call: TRBV12-5; j_call: TRBJ2-4; cdr3_nt: TGTGCTAGTGGCTCGGACCCTCCCGGGGGCAAAAACATTCAGTACTTC; cdr3_aa: CASGSDPPGGKNIQYF
d_call: NA; clone_size: NA; v_call: TRBV19; j_call: TRBJ1-5; cdr3_nt: TGTGCCAGTAGCCCCTGGGGGGTCAATCAGCCCCAGCATTTT; cdr3_aa: CASSPWGVNQPQHF
d_call: NA; clone_size: NA; v_call: TRBV2; j_call: TRBJ1-3; cdr3_nt: TGTGCCAGCAGTGAAGTCCTCTCCTCTGGAAACACCATATATTTT; cdr3_aa: CASSEVLSSGNTIYF
d_call: TRBD2; clone_size: NA; v_call: TRBV9; j_call: TRBJ2-1; cdr3_nt: TGTGCCAGCAGCGAGGGGCCTCTAGCGGGAGACAATGAGCAGTTCTTC; cdr3_aa: CASSEGPLAGDNEQFF
d_call: TRBD2; clone_size: NA; v_call: TRBV27; j_call: TRBJ2-5; cdr3_nt: TGTGCCAGCAGTTGGGTAGCGGGGAACCAAGAGACCCAGTACTTC; cdr3_aa: CASSWVAGNQETQYF
d_call: NA; clone_size: NA; v_call: TRBV4-1; j_call: TRBJ1-2; cdr3_nt: TGCGCCAGCAGCCAAGTCTGGTCGGGAGAGACAGGCTACACCTTC; cdr3_aa: CASSQVWSGETGYTF
d_call: TRBD2; clone_size: NA; v_call: TRBV9; j_call: TRBJ2-1; cdr3_nt: TGTGCCAGCAGCGCAATAGCGGGACCCAATGAGCAGTTCTTC; cdr3_aa: CASSAIAGPNEQFF